This T cell receptor (beta chain) was documented in a study of beta chain features in type 1 diabetes. TCRB transcripts that were expressed got sequenced, as all of the isolated RNA had been reverse transcribed. The read count averaged roughly 4 million across naive, central memory and regulatory T cell samples. The repertoire was sequenced with immunoSEQ multiplex PCR; TCRdb's copy has only in-frame clones and lacks some. Of approximately 150,000 clones in the sample, approximately 13% were seen once. Via the markers CD45RO/CCR7/CD25/CD127/CD95/CD27, stem cell-like memory, regulatory, central memory and naive CD4+ cells were sorted. Findings of the study overall: Naive, central memory and Treg TCRB repertoires seemed to resemble each other more closely in patients than they did in healthy donors. Across all four CD4+ subsets, people with type 1 diabetes showed modestly shorter TCRB CDR3s. Fewer junction insertions and more nucleotide deletions appeared in type 1 diabetes patients.

The V end lost 5 bases, the J end lost 4 bases, and 12 bases lay between the germline ends. The CDR3 has 14 amino acids. Germline V CDR1 and CDR2: MNHEY, SMNVEV (reference sequence). The table lists this clone with a few counts. Its target is not known. The sample was central memory CD4+ T cells from blood. This receptor was taken from a man aged 18-30 years with type 1 diabetes. The chain uses TRBV27 and TRBJ1-5; D perhaps matches TRBD1 (6 bases). The CDR3 spells CASSLDRWNQPQHF. The CDR3 DNA reads TGTGCCAGCAGTCTGGACAGATGGAATCAGCCCCAGCATTTT.